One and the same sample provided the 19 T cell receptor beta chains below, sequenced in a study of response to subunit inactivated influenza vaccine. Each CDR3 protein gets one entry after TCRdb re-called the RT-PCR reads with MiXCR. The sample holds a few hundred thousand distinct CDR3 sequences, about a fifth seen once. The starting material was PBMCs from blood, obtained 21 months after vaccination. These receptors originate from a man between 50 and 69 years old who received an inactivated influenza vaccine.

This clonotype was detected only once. The CDR3 region is CASSFGTGFYEQYF. The DNA of the CDR3 is TGTGCCAGCAGCTTTGGGACAGGATTCTACGAGCAGTACTTC. The chain combines TRBV7-9 with TRBJ2-7; 8 bases fit TRBD1. Germline V gene sequence: CDR1 SEHNR, CDR2 FQNEAQ (reference sequence). Losses at the gene ends were 3 bases for V and 3 bases for J; bases not matched to a gene: 4. This CDR3 comprises 14 residues.

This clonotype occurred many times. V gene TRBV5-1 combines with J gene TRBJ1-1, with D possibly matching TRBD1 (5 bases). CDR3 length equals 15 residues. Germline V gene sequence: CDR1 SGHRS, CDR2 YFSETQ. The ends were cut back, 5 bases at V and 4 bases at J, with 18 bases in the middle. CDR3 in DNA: TGCGCCAGCAGTTCTCAGGGTGGCGAGGGCACTGAAGCTTTCTTT. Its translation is CASSSQGGEGTEAFF.

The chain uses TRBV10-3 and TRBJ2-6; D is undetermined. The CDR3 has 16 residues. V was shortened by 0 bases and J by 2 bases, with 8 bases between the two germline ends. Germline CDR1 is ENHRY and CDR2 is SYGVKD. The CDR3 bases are TGTGCCATCAGTGAGTCGGGGTTGACTGGGGCCAACGTCCTGACTTTC. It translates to CAISESGLTGANVLTF.

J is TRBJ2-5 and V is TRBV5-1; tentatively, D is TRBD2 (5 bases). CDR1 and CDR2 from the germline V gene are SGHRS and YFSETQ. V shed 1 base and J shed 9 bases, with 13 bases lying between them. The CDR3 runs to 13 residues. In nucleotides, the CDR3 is TGCGCCAGCAGCTTGTCCGGACTGTCGGCCCAGTACTTC. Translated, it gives CASSLSGLSAQYF.

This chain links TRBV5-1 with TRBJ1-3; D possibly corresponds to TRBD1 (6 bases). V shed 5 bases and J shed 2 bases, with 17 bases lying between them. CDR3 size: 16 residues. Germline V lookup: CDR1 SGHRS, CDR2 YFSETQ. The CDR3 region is CASSVGTSTTGNTIYF. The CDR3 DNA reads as TGCGCCAGCAGTGTGGGGACAAGTACGACTGGAAACACCATATATTTT.

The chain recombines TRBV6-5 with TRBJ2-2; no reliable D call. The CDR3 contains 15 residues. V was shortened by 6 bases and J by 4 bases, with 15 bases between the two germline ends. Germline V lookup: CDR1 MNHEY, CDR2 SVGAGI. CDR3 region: CASRLTNPGTGELFF. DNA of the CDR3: TGTGCCAGCAGGTTAACTAACCCGGGCACCGGGGAGCTGTTTTTT.

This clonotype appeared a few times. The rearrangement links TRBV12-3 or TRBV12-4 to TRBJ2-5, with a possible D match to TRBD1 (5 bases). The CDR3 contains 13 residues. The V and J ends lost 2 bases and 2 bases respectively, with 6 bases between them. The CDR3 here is CASSLKGQETQYF. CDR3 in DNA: TGTGCCAGCAGTTTAAAGGGGCAAGAGACCCAGTACTTC.

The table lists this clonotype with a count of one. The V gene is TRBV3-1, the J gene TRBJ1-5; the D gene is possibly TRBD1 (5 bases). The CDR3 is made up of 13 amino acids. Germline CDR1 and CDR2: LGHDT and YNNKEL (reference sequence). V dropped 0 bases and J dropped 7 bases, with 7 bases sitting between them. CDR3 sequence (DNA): TGTGCCAGCAGCCAAGACAGGGAACAGCCCCAGCATTTT. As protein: CASSQDREQPQHF. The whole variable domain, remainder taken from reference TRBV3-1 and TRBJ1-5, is DTAVSQTPKYLVTQMGNDKSIKCEQNLGHDTMYWYKQDSKKFLKIMFSYNNKELIINETVPNRFSPKSPDKAHLNLHINSLELGDSAVYFCASSQDREQPQHFGDGTRLSIL.

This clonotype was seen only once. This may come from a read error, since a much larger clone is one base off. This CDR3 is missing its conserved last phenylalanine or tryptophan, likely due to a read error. The CDR3 sequence: CASSQGGPNQPQHS. The CDR3 coding sequence is TGTGCCAGCAGCCAGGGGGGACCTAATCAGCCCCAGCATTCT. The genes are TRBV7-9 and TRBJ1-5; 7 positions match TRBD1. Germline-derived CDR1 and CDR2 are SEHNR and FQNEAQ (reference sequence). Unmatched junction bases numbered 5, after V lost 5 bases and J lost 4 bases. The CDR3 covers 14 residues.

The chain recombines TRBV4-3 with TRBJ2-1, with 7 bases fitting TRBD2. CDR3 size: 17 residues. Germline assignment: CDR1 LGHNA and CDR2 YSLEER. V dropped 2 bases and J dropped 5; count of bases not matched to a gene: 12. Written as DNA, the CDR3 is TGCGCCAGCAGCCAATACTTTTCCCTAGCGGAGGACAATGAGCAGTTCTTC. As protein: CASSQYFSLAEDNEQFF.

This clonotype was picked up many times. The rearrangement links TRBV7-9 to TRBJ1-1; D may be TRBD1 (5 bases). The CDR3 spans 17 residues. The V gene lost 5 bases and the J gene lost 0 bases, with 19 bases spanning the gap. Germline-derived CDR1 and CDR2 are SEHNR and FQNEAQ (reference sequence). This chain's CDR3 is CASSLRAGGWMNTEAFF. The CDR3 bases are TGTGCCAGCAGCCTTAGGGCGGGGGGGTGGATGAACACTGAAGCTTTCTTT.

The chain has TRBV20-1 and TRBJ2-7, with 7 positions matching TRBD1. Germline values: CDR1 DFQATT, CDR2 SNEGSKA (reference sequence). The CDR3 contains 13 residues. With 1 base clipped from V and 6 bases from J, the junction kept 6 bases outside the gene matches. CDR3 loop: CSARARGPVEQYF. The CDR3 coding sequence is TGCAGTGCTAGAGCTAGGGGGCCTGTCGAGCAGTACTTC.

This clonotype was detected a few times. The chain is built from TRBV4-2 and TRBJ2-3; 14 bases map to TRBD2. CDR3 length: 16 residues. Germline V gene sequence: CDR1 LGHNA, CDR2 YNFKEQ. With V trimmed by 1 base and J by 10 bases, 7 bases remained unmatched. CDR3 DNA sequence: TGTGCCAGCAGCCAAGGGACTAGCGGGGGGTTTCGGCCGCAGTATTTT. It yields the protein CASSQGTSGGFRPQYF.

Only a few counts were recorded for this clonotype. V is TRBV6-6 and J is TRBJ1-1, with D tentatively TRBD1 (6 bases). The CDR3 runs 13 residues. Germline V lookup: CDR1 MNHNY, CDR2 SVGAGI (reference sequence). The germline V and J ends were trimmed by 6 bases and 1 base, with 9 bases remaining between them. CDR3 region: CASRTGPNTEAFF. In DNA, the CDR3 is TGTGCCAGCAGAACAGGGCCGAACACTGAAGCTTTCTTT.

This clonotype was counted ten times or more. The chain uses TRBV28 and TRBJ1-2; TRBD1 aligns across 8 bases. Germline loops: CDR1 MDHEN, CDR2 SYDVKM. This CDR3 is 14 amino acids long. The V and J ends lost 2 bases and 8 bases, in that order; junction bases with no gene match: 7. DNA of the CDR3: TGTGCCAGCAGTTTAGCCCGGACAGGGCGCGGCTACACCTTC. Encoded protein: CASSLARTGRGYTF.

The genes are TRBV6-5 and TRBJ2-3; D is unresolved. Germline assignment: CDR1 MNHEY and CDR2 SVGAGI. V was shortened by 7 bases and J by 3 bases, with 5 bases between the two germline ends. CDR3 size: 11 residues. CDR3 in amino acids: CASTNTDTQYF. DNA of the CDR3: TGTGCCAGCACTAATACAGATACGCAGTATTTT.

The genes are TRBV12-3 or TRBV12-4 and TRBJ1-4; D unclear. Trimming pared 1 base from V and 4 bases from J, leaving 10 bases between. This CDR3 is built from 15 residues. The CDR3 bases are TGTGCCAGCAGTTTAGGCGGTCGGGTTAATGAAAAACTGTTTTTT. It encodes CASSLGGRVNEKLFF.

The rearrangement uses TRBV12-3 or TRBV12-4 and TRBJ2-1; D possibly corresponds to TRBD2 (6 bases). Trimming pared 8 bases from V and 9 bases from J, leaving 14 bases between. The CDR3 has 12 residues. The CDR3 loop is CASGLGGSEQFF. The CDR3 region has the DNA TGTGCCAGCGGCCTGGGGGGTTCTGAGCAGTTCTTC.

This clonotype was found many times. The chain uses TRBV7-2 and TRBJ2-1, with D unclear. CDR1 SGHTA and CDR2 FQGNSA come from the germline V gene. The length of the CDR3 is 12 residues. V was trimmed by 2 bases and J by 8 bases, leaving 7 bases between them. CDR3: CASSLRFYEQFF. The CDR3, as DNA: TGTGCCAGCAGCTTAAGGTTCTATGAGCAGTTCTTC.